A selection of T cell receptor beta chains follows, all from one sample in a study of identical twins. TCRdb re-called the 5' RACE reads through MiXCR, storing one row per CDR3 protein. The sample lists more than 400,000 distinct CDR3 sequences; over 12% were seen once. These same records also appear under a second study, on yellow fever vaccine responses in identical twins.

The specimen was CD4+ T cells sorted from blood. Receptor source: a woman aged 18-29 years in good health. Each CDR3 is given with its conserved first and last residue. A D gene is named only where the DNA matches it firmly. Only some rows state a clone size, as once, few, many or a class for expanded clones.

TRBV12-3/TRBV12-4,NA,few,TRBJ1-5,CASSLVPPRQDQPQHF,TGTGCCAGCAGTTTAGTACCCCCCCGGCAGGATCAGCCCCAGCATTTT
TRBV6-2/TRBV6-3,NA,few,TRBJ2-4,CASSYRTAKNIQYF,TGTGCCAGCAGTTACCGCACCGCCAAAAACATTCAGTACTTC
TRBV7-8,TRBD1,NA,TRBJ1-1,CASSLENRGIKASTEAFF,TGTGCCAGCAGCCTAGAAAACAGGGGAATAAAGGCAAGCACTGAAGCTTTCTTT
TRBV29-1,NA,NA,TRBJ2-2,CSVKGTGAGDTGELFF,TGCAGCGTTAAAGGAACGGGGGCAGGGGACACCGGGGAGCTGTTTTTT
TRBV4-1,NA,few,TRBJ2-1,CASSQDIGAGRDEQFF,TGCGCCAGCAGCCAAGATATAGGGGCCGGCCGGGATGAGCAGTTCTTC
TRBV7-9,NA,NA,TRBJ2-5,CASSLIETQYF,TGTGCCAGCAGCTTAATAGAGACCCAGTACTTC
TRBV14,NA,NA,TRBJ2-5,CASRRLGEQETQYF,TGTGCCAGCAGGCGCCTAGGAGAACAAGAGACCCAGTACTTC
TRBV10-3,TRBD1,NA,TRBJ1-5,CAISESGTGGNQPQHF,TGTGCCATCAGTGAGTCGGGGACAGGGGGCAATCAGCCCCAGCATTTT
TRBV7-9,NA,few,TRBJ1-5,CASSSSRDQPQHF,TGTGCCAGCAGCTCCTCCAGGGATCAGCCCCAGCATTTT
TRBV6-5,NA,NA,TRBJ2-7,CASSYSRALGEQYF,TGTGCCAGCAGTTACTCGCGGGCTCTGGGGGAGCAGTACTTC
TRBV7-9,TRBD2,many,TRBJ2-2,CASSLTGTSGNTGELFF,TGTGCCAGCAGCTTAACCGGGACTAGCGGGAACACCGGGGAGCTGTTTTTT
TRBV5-5,TRBD1,NA,TRBJ2-7,CASSLSGTGVTEQYF,TGTGCCAGCAGTCTAAGCGGGACAGGGGTAACCGAGCAGTACTTC
TRBV6-5,NA,few,TRBJ2-2,CASSYSLFF,TGTGCCAGCAGTTACTCGCTGTTTTTT
TRBV12-3/TRBV12-4,NA,many,TRBJ2-2,CASSLGLHTGELFF,TGTGCCAGCAGTCTCGGGCTTCACACCGGGGAGCTGTTTTTT
TRBV7-7,TRBD1,NA,TRBJ1-4,CASSRGGQGAPGREKLFF,TGTGCCAGCAGCCGGGGGGGACAGGGGGCGCCGGGTCGTGAAAAACTGTTTTTT
TRBV7-2,NA,NA,TRBJ2-4,CASSLEPVAKNIQYF,TGTGCCAGCAGCTTAGAGCCGGTAGCCAAAAACATTCAGTACTTC
TRBV20-1,NA,few,TRBJ2-1,CSARGLTIYNEQFF,TGCAGTGCTAGAGGACTAACCATTTACAATGAGCAGTTCTTC
TRBV12-3/TRBV12-4,NA,many,TRBJ2-5,CASSLWIQETQYF,TGTGCCAGCAGTTTGTGGATACAAGAGACCCAGTACTTC
TRBV7-2,NA,few,TRBJ1-5,CASSLGGIVGNQPQHF,TGTGCCAGCAGCTTAGGAGGGATTGTCGGCAATCAGCCCCAGCATTTT
TRBV28,TRBD2,few,TRBJ2-1,CASSPTLGTRGGGYNEQFF,TGTGCCAGCAGTCCCACCCTCGGGACTAGAGGAGGGGGATACAATGAGCAGTTCTTC
TRBV4-1,TRBD1,few,TRBJ2-2,CASSTVWTGATGELFF,TGCGCCAGCAGCACAGTCTGGACAGGGGCGACCGGGGAGCTGTTTTTT
TRBV10-3,NA,NA,TRBJ2-5,CAISESMLETQYF,TGTGCCATCAGTGAGTCGATGTTGGAGACCCAGTACTTC
TRBV11-2,NA,few,TRBJ2-1,CASSLDGIGGQFF,TGTGCCAGCAGCTTAGATGGAATTGGGGGGCAGTTCTTC
TRBV28,TRBD1,NA,TRBJ1-3,CASTPWTGSPSFFSGNTIYF,TGTGCCAGCACTCCTTGGACAGGGAGCCCTTCATTCTTCTCTGGAAACACCATATATTTT
TRBV6-1,NA,once,TRBJ1-2,CASSTLDTYGYTF,TGTGCCAGCAGCACATTGGACACCTATGGCTACACCTTC
TRBV24-1,NA,NA,TRBJ1-1,CATESLCGRGLRCNTEAFF,TGTGCCACCGAGTCCCTCTGTGGGAGGGGACTTCGATGCAACACTGAAGCTTTCTTT
TRBV20-1,TRBD2,few,TRBJ2-7,CSAQIGTSGFYEQYF,TGCAGTGCCCAGATAGGGACTAGCGGGTTCTACGAGCAGTACTTC
TRBV4-1,NA,NA,TRBJ1-4,CASSQGMREKLFF,TGCGCCAGCAGCCAGGGGATGCGTGAAAAACTGTTTTTT
TRBV20-1,TRBD1,few,TRBJ2-1,CSAQRQGAYNEQFF,TGCAGTGCCCAAAGACAGGGGGCCTACAATGAGCAGTTCTTC
TRBV12-3/TRBV12-4,TRBD1,few,TRBJ2-1,CASSSRQGNNNEQFF,TGTGCCAGCAGTTCCCGACAGGGTAACAACAATGAGCAGTTCTTC
TRBV3-1,NA,few,TRBJ2-4,CASSHDKNIQYF,TGTGCCAGCAGCCACGACAAAAACATTCAGTACTTC
TRBV12-3/TRBV12-4,TRBD1,many,TRBJ1-2,CASSFRQGGNYGYTF,TGTGCCAGCAGTTTCCGACAGGGGGGAAACTATGGCTACACCTTC
TRBV29-1,NA,few,TRBJ2-3,CSVEGAGRKTTDTQYF,TGCAGCGTTGAAGGGGCCGGACGCAAGACCACAGATACGCAGTATTTT
TRBV27,NA,few,TRBJ2-3,CASSLLGEGATDTQYF,TGTGCCAGCAGTTTATTGGGGGAGGGGGCCACAGATACGCAGTATTTT
TRBV9,NA,once,TRBJ2-1,CASSVSLSRGTYNEQFF,TGTGCCAGCAGCGTGTCCCTGAGCAGGGGAACCTACAATGAGCAGTTCTTC
TRBV4-2,NA,NA,TRBJ2-7,CASSQPGTAVEQYF,TGTGCCAGCAGCCAGCCAGGGACCGCGGTGGAGCAGTACTTC
TRBV20-1,NA,NA,TRBJ2-1,CSARGLGGYNEQFF,TGCAGTGCTAGAGGACTAGGCGGATACAATGAGCAGTTCTTC
TRBV6-1,NA,NA,TRBJ1-2,CASSESDSYGYTF,TGTGCCAGCAGTGAAAGTGACAGCTATGGCTACACCTTC
TRBV18,TRBD2,NA,TRBJ2-1,CASSASGVLYNEQFF,TGTGCCAGCTCAGCAAGCGGGGTTCTCTACAATGAGCAGTTCTTC
TRBV28,TRBD2,few,TRBJ2-1,CASSPLGPGTSGSNEQFF,TGTGCCAGCAGTCCGTTGGGACCAGGGACTAGCGGGAGCAATGAGCAGTTCTTC
TRBV28,TRBD2,few,TRBJ2-3,CASILAGGRVTDTQYF,TGTGCCAGCATCTTAGCGGGGGGCCGGGTCACAGATACGCAGTATTTT
TRBV10-1,TRBD1,NA,TRBJ1-3,CASSDGTGGTGNTIYF,TGCGCCAGCAGTGATGGGACAGGGGGTACTGGAAACACCATATATTTT
TRBV29-1,TRBD1,NA,TRBJ1-1,CSVTGQGNTEAFF,TGCAGCGTTACTGGACAGGGGAACACTGAAGCTTTCTTT
TRBV12-3/TRBV12-4,TRBD2,NA,TRBJ2-3,CASSPTVGLAGSSDTQYF,TGTGCCAGCAGTCCCACGGTCGGACTAGCGGGGAGCTCAGATACGCAGTATTTT
TRBV7-3,NA,NA,TRBJ2-4,CASSFGGDKGIQYF,TGTGCCAGCAGCTTCGGGGGAGATAAGGGGATTCAGTACTTC
TRBV12-3/TRBV12-4,NA,few,TRBJ2-5,CASRLASVWETQYF,TGTGCCAGCAGACTCGCTAGCGTATGGGAGACCCAGTACTTC
TRBV7-6,NA,NA,TRBJ2-3,CASSFDGRRRYF,TGTGCCAGCAGCTTCGATGGCAGAAGACGGTATTTT
TRBV12-3/TRBV12-4,TRBD1,many,TRBJ1-2,CASSLNRGYGYTF,TGTGCCAGCAGTTTGAACAGGGGCTATGGCTACACCTTC
TRBV5-1,NA,few,TRBJ2-1,CASSNAVDSSSNEQFF,TGCGCCAGCAGCAATGCGGTGGACAGTTCAAGCAATGAGCAGTTCTTC
TRBV28,TRBD2,few,TRBJ2-3,CASSLTSGGTFNTQYF,TGTGCCAGCAGTTTAACTAGCGGGGGGACCTTCAATACGCAGTATTTT
TRBV11-2,TRBD2,NA,TRBJ2-7,CASSLSGTSGEQYF,TGTGCCAGCAGCTTAAGTGGGACTAGCGGCGAGCAGTACTTC
TRBV5-6,NA,few,TRBJ2-1,CASSSGQSEQFF,TGTGCCAGCAGCTCCGGGCAGAGTGAGCAGTTCTTC
TRBV4-1,TRBD1,many,TRBJ2-2,CASSQAGQGASGTGELFF,TGCGCCAGCAGCCAAGCGGGACAGGGGGCTTCGGGTACCGGGGAGCTGTTTTTT